The clone carrying this TCR beta chain was found a few times. The authors built TCR beta libraries using iRepertoire HTBI primers and Arm-PCR of CDR3 regions. TCRdb independently ran MiXCR on the multiplex PCR reads; one entry per CDR3 protein. The data contain some 440,000 distinct CDR3 sequences, less than 25% of them singletons. These data originate in a study of regulatory T cells in long-lasting Graves disease. Germline V gene lookup returns CDR1 SEHNR and CDR2 FQNEAQ (reference sequence). V shed 4 bases and J 8 bases; nucleotides not matched to a gene: 6. CDR3 length equals 15 residues. This sample's time point: persistent/refractory GD, antithyroid drugs over 5 years with positive TRAb. Generation of the TCR library employed RNA extracted from PBMCs.

This chain uses TRBV7-9 with TRBJ2-1; 12 positions agree with TRBD2. The sample was peripheral blood mononuclear cells (PBMCs), taken when the disease was refractory, from a patient treated with antithyroid drugs. The receptor's source is a female donor with Graves disease. The CDR3 coding sequence is TGTGCCAGCAGCTGGCTAGCGGGAGGGCAGGATGAGCAGTTCTTC. This gives the protein CASSWLAGGQDEQFF.